These 21 T cell receptor beta chains were sequenced from one sample in a study of T cell responses to AZD1222 COVID-19 vaccine. TCRdb keeps only in-frame clones here, not all; method: immunoSEQ multiplex PCR. The table includes some 150,000 clones, about 90% detected once. The starting material was peripheral blood, obtained 28 days after the second AZD1222 dose. All receptors come from an adult who received the AZD1222 COVID-19 vaccine.

The chain carries TRBV10-3 and TRBJ2-7; D remains unclear. This CDR3 spans 14 amino acids. The germline CDR1 and CDR2 sequences are ENHRY and SYGVKD. V was cut by 8 bases and J by 3 bases, with 17 bases left in between. CDR3 bases: TGTGCCATCGCCCCTACGCGGATTCACTACGAGCAGTACTTC. It codes for CAIAPTRIHYEQYF.

This clone came up once. The V and J genes are TRBV18 and TRBJ1-1, with 7 bases aligning to TRBD1. CDR1 is KGHSH and CDR2 is LQKENI in the germline V gene. The CDR3 is made up of 14 amino acids. The junction had 3 bases not matched to a gene; V was cut back by 5 bases and J by 0 bases. The CDR3 region has the DNA TGTGCCAGCTCATGGGGACAGATGAACACTGAAGCTTTCTTT. Its translation: CASSWGQMNTEAFF.

The chain links TRBV3-1 (or the pseudogene TRBV3-2) to TRBJ2-7, with D tentatively TRBD1 (6 bases). Germline V gene lookup returns CDR1 LGHDT and CDR2 YNNKEL (reference sequence). The CDR3 length is 14 residues. V was shortened by 4 bases and J by 3 bases, with 13 bases between the two germline ends. The CDR3 region has the DNA TGTGCCAGCAGCCTTGACAGGTTCGTCTACGAGCAGTACTTC. Its translation is CASSLDRFVYEQYF.

The chain couples TRBV28 to TRBJ2-7, with D unresolved. Germline CDR1 MDHEN, CDR2 SYDVKM. V lost 4 bases to trimming and J lost 7 bases, with 11 bases between them. This CDR3 is 12 amino acids long. This CDR3 is CASSSSGREQYF. The CDR3 DNA reads TGTGCCAGCAGTTCCTCCGGCAGGGAGCAGTACTTC.

The gene calls are TRBV28 and TRBJ1-1, with TRBD1 as a possible D gene (6 bases). The length of the CDR3 is 16 residues. Germline V CDR1 and CDR2: MDHEN, SYDVKM. V lost 5 bases and J 1 base, leaving 17 bases between the germline ends. The CDR3 coding sequence is TGTGCCAGCAGTCCTCCCAACCTGGACAGGAACACTGAAGCTTTCTTT. The encoded protein is CASSPPNLDRNTEAFF.

The chain is built from TRBV4-3 and TRBJ1-1; D gene uncertain. This CDR3 is 15 amino acids long. Germline V gene data show CDR1 as LGHNA and CDR2 as YSLEER. Trimming removed 0 bases at V and 3 bases at J, with 11 bases between. DNA of the CDR3: TGCGCCAGCAGCCAAGATCCCCGGGAGTACACTGAAGCTTTCTTT. Protein sequence: CASSQDPREYTEAFF.

The chain joins TRBV5-1 to TRBJ2-2, with a possible D match to TRBD2 (6 bases). The CDR3 loop spans 16 amino acids. Per germline, CDR1 SGHRS and CDR2 YFSETQ. Trimming took 0 bases from V and 4 from J, leaving 13 bases between them. The CDR3: CASSLGTAGSTGELFF. CDR3 DNA: TGCGCCAGCAGCTTGGGGACTGCCGGGAGCACCGGGGAGCTGTTTTTT.

The CDR3 DNA reads TGTGCCAGCAGCTTACCGGGGTCAATGAACACTGAAGCTTTCTTT. Translating it yields CASSLPGSMNTEAFF. The chain joins TRBV7-8 to TRBJ1-1; D remains unclear. The V gene lost 2 bases and the J gene lost 0 bases, with 10 bases spanning the gap. This CDR3 comprises 15 residues. Germline CDR1 is SGHVS and CDR2 is FQNEAQ.

This rearrangement joins TRBV7-9 to TRBJ1-1, with 7 bases identical to TRBD1. Germline CDR1 SEHNR, CDR2 FQNEAQ (reference sequence). V was clipped by 2 bases and J by 0 bases; unmatched bases: 6. This CDR3 has 16 amino acids. This CDR3 reads CASSLLGQTMNTEAFF. The CDR3 DNA sequence: TGTGCCAGCAGCTTATTGGGACAGACCATGAACACTGAAGCTTTCTTT.

The chain uses TRBV3-1 (or the pseudogene TRBV3-2) and TRBJ2-7, with TRBD2 identical over 7 bases. The CDR3 has 17 residues. V was clipped by 0 bases and J by 7 bases; unmatched bases: 15. Germline CDR1 and CDR2: LGHDT and YNNKEL (reference sequence). Here the CDR3 reads CASSQDPTGRRAGEQYF. DNA of the CDR3: TGTGCCAGCAGCCAAGATCCAACCGGGAGGAGAGCGGGAGAGCAGTACTTC.

The chain recombines TRBV2 with TRBJ2-1, with D perhaps assigned TRBD1 or TRBD2 (5 bases each). V was clipped by 2 bases and J by 0 bases, with 11 bases between them. The germline V gene has CDR1 SNHLY and CDR2 FYNNEI. This CDR3 is 16 amino acids long. The CDR3 nucleotides are TGTGCCAGCAGTGAAAGAGGGGCGAGCTCCTACAATGAGCAGTTCTTC. It translates to CASSERGASSYNEQFF.

The J gene is TRBJ2-7, the V gene TRBV7-2; 8 bases align to TRBD2. Per germline, CDR1 SGHTA and CDR2 FQGNSA. CDR3 length equals 17 residues. V shed 5 bases, J shed 2 bases, and the junction held 14 bases outside the gene matches. CDR3 bases: TGTGCCAGCAGCCCGGGCAGCGGGAGAACTTCGGCCTACGAGCAGTACTTC. Amino acids: CASSPGSGRTSAYEQYF.

The J gene is TRBJ1-2, the V gene TRBV27, with 7 bases matching TRBD1. This CDR3 is built from 14 residues. Losses at the gene ends were 1 base for V and 4 bases for J; bases not matched to a gene: 3. Looked up from germline, CDR1 is MNHEY and CDR2 is SMNVEV (reference sequence). The CDR3 reads CASSLYSGGYGYTF. The CDR3 DNA reads TGTGCCAGCAGTTTATACTCAGGGGGCTATGGCTACACCTTC.

V usage is TRBV2 and J usage is TRBJ1-1, with 8 nucleotides matching TRBD1. Trimming at V came to 10 bases and at J to 5 bases, leaving 9 bases not matched to a gene. Germline CDR1 SNHLY, CDR2 FYNNEI. The CDR3 sequence is 13 residues long. The CDR3 DNA follows: TGTGCCACTACACAGGGGGAAGGAACTGAAGCTTTCTTT. Encoded protein: CATTQGEGTEAFF. The full variable domain, rest sourced from reference TRBV2 and TRBJ1-1, is EPEVTQTPSHQVTQMGQEVILRCVPISNHLYFYWYRQILGQKVEFLVSFYNNEISEKSEIFDDQFSVERPDGSNFTLKIRSTKLEDSAMYFCATTQGEGTEAFFGQGTRLTVV.

The J gene is TRBJ1-2, the V gene TRBV6-2 or TRBV6-3, with D possibly matching TRBD1 (6 bases). CDR1 and CDR2 (germline): MNHEY, SVGEGT. CDR3 length: 18 residues. V gave up 8 bases and J gave up 3 bases, with 28 bases separating them. Here the CDR3 DNA reads TGTGCCAGCCGCTACTCTCGCCGGGGGACAAAGCTGTACTATGGCTACACCTTC. Protein product: CASRYSRRGTKLYYGYTF.

This sequence joins TRBV15 and TRBJ2-7, with D possibly matching TRBD1 (5 bases). This CDR3 spans 13 amino acids. CDR1 LNHNV and CDR2 YYDKDF come from the germline V gene (reference sequence). Trimming shortened V by 3 bases and J by 2 bases, and 8 bases separated the two germline ends. CDR3 in amino acids: CATSRDTPYEQYF. For the CDR3, the DNA is TGTGCCACCAGCAGGGACACTCCCTACGAGCAGTACTTC.

In DNA, the CDR3 is TGTGCCAGCAGCCCTCACCAGGGACTAGCGGGAACAAATGAGCAGTTCTTC. Its translation: CASSPHQGLAGTNEQFF. This chain links TRBV9 with TRBJ2-1; 13 nucleotides agree with TRBD2. There are 17 residues in the CDR3. The ends lost 4 bases at V and 7 bases at J; junction bases unmatched: 11. The germline V gene encodes CDR1 SGDLS and CDR2 YYNGEE.

This sequence joins TRBV18 and TRBJ2-1, with a weak D call TRBD1 (6 bases). Germline-derived CDR1 and CDR2 are KGHSH and LQKENI. There are 15 residues in the CDR3. V shed 2 bases and J shed 4 bases, with 12 bases lying between them. The CDR3 loop reads CASSPAGTTYNEQFF. The CDR3 bases are TGTGCCAGCTCACCAGCCGGGACAACATACAATGAGCAGTTCTTC.

The chain couples TRBV9 to TRBJ1-5; 8 bases line up with TRBD1. The CDR3 consists of 14 residues. From germline, CDR1 is SGDLS and CDR2 YYNGEE. The V segment lost 3 bases and the J segment 3 bases; nucleotides outside the gene matches: 2. The CDR3 protein is CASSDRGDNQPQHF. The CDR3 DNA follows: TGTGCCAGCAGCGACAGGGGGGACAATCAGCCCCAGCATTTT.

The CDR3 DNA is TGTGCCAGCAGCTTATCGAGGGGGCAGCCCCAGCATTTT. Its protein product is CASSLSRGQPQHF. The chain couples TRBV7-7 to TRBJ1-5, with D perhaps matching TRBD1 (6 bases). Germline-derived CDR1 and CDR2 are SSHAT and FNYEAQ (reference sequence). Trimming stripped 2 bases from V and 7 bases from J, with 9 bases between. CDR3 length: 13 residues.

The CDR3 loop reads CAISETKTSGSSYNEQFF. The CDR3 nucleotides are TGTGCCATCAGTGAGACGAAGACTAGCGGTAGCTCCTACAATGAGCAGTTCTTC. The gene calls are TRBV10-3 and TRBJ2-1; TRBD2 agrees at 9 bases. The germline gives CDR1 ENHRY, CDR2 SYGVKD. V shed 2 bases and J 0 bases; nucleotides not matched to a gene: 8. The CDR3 contains 18 residues.